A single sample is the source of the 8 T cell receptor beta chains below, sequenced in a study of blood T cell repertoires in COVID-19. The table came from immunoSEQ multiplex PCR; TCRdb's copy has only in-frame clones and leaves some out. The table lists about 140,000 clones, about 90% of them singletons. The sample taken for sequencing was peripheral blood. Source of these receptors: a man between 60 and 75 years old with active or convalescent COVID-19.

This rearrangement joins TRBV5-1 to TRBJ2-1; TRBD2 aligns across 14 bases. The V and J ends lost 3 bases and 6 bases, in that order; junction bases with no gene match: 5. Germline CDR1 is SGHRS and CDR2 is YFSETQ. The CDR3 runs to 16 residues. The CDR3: CASSSGTSGSSNEQFF. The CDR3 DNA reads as TGCGCCAGCAGCTCCGGGACTAGCGGGAGCAGCAATGAGCAGTTCTTC.

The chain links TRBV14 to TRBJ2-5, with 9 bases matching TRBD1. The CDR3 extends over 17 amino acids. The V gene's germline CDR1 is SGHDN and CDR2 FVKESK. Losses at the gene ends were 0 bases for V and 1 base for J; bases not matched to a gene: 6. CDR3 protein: CASSQELGTGTQETQYF. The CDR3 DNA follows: TGTGCCAGCAGCCAAGAGTTAGGGACAGGGACCCAAGAGACCCAGTACTTC.

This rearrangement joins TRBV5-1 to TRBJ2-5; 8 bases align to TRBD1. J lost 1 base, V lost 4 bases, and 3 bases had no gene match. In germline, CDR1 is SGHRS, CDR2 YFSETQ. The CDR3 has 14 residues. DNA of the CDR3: TGCGCCAGCAGCGACGACAGGGGCCAAGAGACCCAGTACTTC. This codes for CASSDDRGQETQYF.

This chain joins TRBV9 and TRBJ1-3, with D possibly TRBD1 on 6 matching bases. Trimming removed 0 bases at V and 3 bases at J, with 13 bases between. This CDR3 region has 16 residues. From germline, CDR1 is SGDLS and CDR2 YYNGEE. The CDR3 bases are TGTGCCAGCAGCGTAGGAGTCAGGGGCGGTGGAAACACCATATATTTT. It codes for CASSVGVRGGGNTIYF. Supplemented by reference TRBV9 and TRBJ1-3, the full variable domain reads DSGVTQTPKHLITATGQRVTLRCSPRSGDLSVYWYQQSLDQGLQFLIQYYNGEERAKGNILERFSAQQFPDLHSELNLSSLELGDSALYFCASSVGVRGGGNTIYFGEGSWLTVV.

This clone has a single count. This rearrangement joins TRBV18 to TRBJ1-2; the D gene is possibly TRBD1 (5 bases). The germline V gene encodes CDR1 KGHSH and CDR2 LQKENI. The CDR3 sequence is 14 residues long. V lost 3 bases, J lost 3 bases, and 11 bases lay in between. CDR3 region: CASSPPAGHYGYTF. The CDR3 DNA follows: TGTGCCAGCTCACCCCCGGCAGGGCACTATGGCTACACCTTC.

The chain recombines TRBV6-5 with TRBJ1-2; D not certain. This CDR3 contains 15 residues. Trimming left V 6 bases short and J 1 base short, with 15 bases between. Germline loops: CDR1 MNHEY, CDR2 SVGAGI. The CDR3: CASSSTPYSNYGYTF. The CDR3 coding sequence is TGTGCCAGCAGCTCTACCCCCTACAGTAACTATGGCTACACCTTC.

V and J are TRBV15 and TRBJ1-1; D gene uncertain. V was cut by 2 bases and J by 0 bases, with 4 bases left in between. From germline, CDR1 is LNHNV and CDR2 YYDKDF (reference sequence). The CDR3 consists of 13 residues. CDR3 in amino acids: CATSRSLNTEAFF. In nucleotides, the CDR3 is TGTGCCACCAGCAGAAGCCTGAACACTGAAGCTTTCTTT.

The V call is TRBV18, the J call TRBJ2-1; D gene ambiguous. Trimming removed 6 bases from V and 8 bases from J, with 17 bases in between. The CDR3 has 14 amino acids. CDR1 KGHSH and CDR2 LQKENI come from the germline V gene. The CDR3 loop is CASSPKPPIDEQFF. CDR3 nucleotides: TGTGCCAGCTCCCCGAAGCCACCTATCGATGAGCAGTTCTTC.